The 16 T cell receptor beta chains in this list originate from one sample, sequenced in a study of cytomegalovirus exposure and HLA in healthy donors. With 60 Vbeta and 13 Jbeta primers, the PCR was carried out. The method was immunoSEQ multiplex PCR; TCRdb's version includes in-frame clones alone and lacks a portion of them. Of 150,000 to 200,000 clones in the sample, roughly 80% are singletons; the top ten hold 6.3%. Sample: PBMCs. These receptors were taken from a man aged 40-50 years in good health and CMV-seropositive.

The chain links TRBV18 to TRBJ1-6; the D gene is possibly TRBD1 (5 bases). The V and J ends lost 3 bases and 10 bases respectively, with 16 bases between them. Germline CDR1 KGHSH, CDR2 LQKENI. The CDR3 sequence is 15 residues long. CDR3 sequence: CASSPTGEGSSPLHF. CDR3 DNA: TGTGCCAGCTCACCGACGGGGGAGGGGAGCTCACCCCTCCACTTT.

The rearrangement links TRBV7-8 to TRBJ1-1, with D possibly TRBD1 on 5 matching bases. V was shortened by 5 bases and J by 1 base, with 11 bases between the two germline ends. The germline gives CDR1 SGHVS, CDR2 FQNEAQ. CDR3 length: 14 residues. The CDR3 bases are TGTGCCAGCAGCCAGGTGGGGGGGAACACTGAAGCTTTCTTT. Translation: CASSQVGGNTEAFF.

J is TRBJ1-2 and V is TRBV7-8; TRBD1 aligns across 10 bases. Germline CDR1 SGHVS, CDR2 FQNEAQ. V trimming: 3 bases; J trimming: 0 bases; junction bases outside the gene matches: 7. CDR3 length: 17 amino acids. CDR3 residues: CASSFVETGGSNYGYTF. The CDR3 DNA reads as TGTGCCAGCAGCTTTGTCGAGACAGGGGGCTCTAACTATGGCTACACCTTC.

The chain carries TRBV30 and TRBJ1-4; the match to TRBD1 covers 8 bases. The CDR3 loop spans 16 amino acids. V was clipped by 2 bases and J by 2 bases; unmatched bases: 7. Germline CDR1 GTSNPN, CDR2 SVGIG (reference sequence). This CDR3 reads CAWSPDRVGTNEKLFF. The CDR3, as DNA: TGTGCCTGGAGTCCGGACAGGGTTGGCACTAATGAAAAACTGTTTTTT.

The chain joins TRBV7-3 to TRBJ1-2; TRBD1 matches 10 bases. Germline CDR1 and CDR2: SGHTA and FQGTGA. The CDR3 covers 14 residues. With V trimmed by 5 bases and J by 4 bases, 4 bases remained unmatched. The CDR3 bases are TGTGCCAGCAGCGCCGGGACAGGGGCCTATGGCTACACCTTC. It yields the protein CASSAGTGAYGYTF.

J is TRBJ2-7 and V is TRBV28; 7 nucleotides match TRBD1. The CDR3 extends over 13 amino acids. V lost 7 bases, J lost 2 bases, and 5 bases stayed unmatched. From germline, CDR1 is MDHEN and CDR2 SYDVKM. CDR3 coding DNA: TGTGCCAGCACGCCGACAGGGCCCTACGAGCAGTACTTC. Encoded protein: CASTPTGPYEQYF.

The chain carries TRBV5-1 and TRBJ2-3; the match to TRBD1 covers 7 bases. V shed 0 bases and J 2 bases; nucleotides not matched to a gene: 3. This CDR3 region has 15 residues. Germline loops: CDR1 SGHRS, CDR2 YFSETQ. The DNA of the CDR3 is TGCGCCAGCAGCTTGGGTGGGACAGACACAGATACGCAGTATTTT. This sequence encodes CASSLGGTDTDTQYF. Looking up the rest from reference TRBV5-1 and TRBJ2-3 gives the full variable domain: KAGVTQTPRYLIKTRGQQVTLSCSPISGHRSVSWYQQTPGQGLQFLFEYFSETQRNKGNFPGRFSGRQFSNSRSEMNVSTLELGDSALYLCASSLGGTDTDTQYFGPGTRLTVL.

The chain combines TRBV2 with TRBJ1-5; perhaps TRBD1 as D (6 bases). The CDR3 has 14 residues. V lost 3 bases and J lost 2, with 8 bases in between. Germline CDR1 SNHLY, CDR2 FYNNEI. CDR3 nucleotide sequence: TGTGCCAGCAGTGACAGGGGAGGCAATCAGCCCCAGCATTTT. Translated: CASSDRGGNQPQHF.

The chain links TRBV10-3 to TRBJ2-5; 9 bases align to TRBD1. The trim removed 3 bases at V and 1 base at J, leaving 3 bases unmatched. Germline CDR1 ENHRY, CDR2 SYGVKD. The CDR3 covers 15 residues. The CDR3, as DNA: TGTGCCATCAGTGAAACAGGGGGCGTCCAAGAGACCCAGTACTTC. It yields the protein CAISETGGVQETQYF.

This clone was observed a few times. This same CDR3 is encoded by further DNA sequences in the sample. V and J are TRBV6-5 and TRBJ1-1, with D perhaps matching TRBD1 (6 bases). This CDR3 comprises 14 residues. Trimming left V 4 bases short and J 3 bases short, with 12 bases between. Germline V gene lookup returns CDR1 MNHEY and CDR2 SVGAGI. In DNA, the CDR3 is TGTGCCAGCAGTTCCAGGGGAGGGGACACTGAAGCTTTCTTT. Protein sequence: CASSSRGGDTEAFF.

The chain couples TRBV27 to TRBJ2-7, with D possibly matching TRBD2 (5 bases). The V and J ends lost 2 bases and 7 bases respectively, with 21 bases between them. The germline V gene has CDR1 MNHEY and CDR2 SMNVEV (reference sequence). The CDR3 has 16 residues. The CDR3 reads CASSLNGKATTGEQYF. DNA for the CDR3: TGTGCCAGCAGTTTAAATGGCAAGGCCACGACGGGGGAGCAGTACTTC.

The V call is TRBV7-9, the J call TRBJ2-5; the match to TRBD1 covers 7 bases. The DNA end lines up better with TRBJ2-7; the J call may be wrong. CDR1 and CDR2 from the germline V gene are SEHNR and FQNEAQ (reference sequence). The CDR3 totals 13 residues. The CDR3 sequence: CATSAGGPYEQYF. The DNA for the CDR3 is TGTGCCACCTCGGCAGGGGGACCCTACGAGCAGTACTTC.

Here the CDR3 DNA reads TGCGCCAGCAGCCAAGATACAGGCGGGGTGAGTGAGCAGTTCTTC. Translation: CASSQDTGGVSEQFF. The chain combines TRBV4-3 with TRBJ2-1; tentatively, D is TRBD2 (6 bases). CDR3 length: 15 amino acids. Germline V gene lookup returns CDR1 LGHNA and CDR2 YSLEER. The V and J ends lost 0 bases and 9 bases respectively, with 15 bases between them.

J is TRBJ2-1 and V is TRBV5-6; 12 nucleotides align to TRBD2. CDR3 length: 15 amino acids. V lost 4 bases, J lost 6 bases, and 5 bases stayed unmatched. Germline lookup yields CDR1 SGHDT and CDR2 YYEEEE. The CDR3 is CASSRLAGEVNEQFF. The CDR3 nucleotides read TGTGCCAGCAGCCGACTAGCGGGGGAGGTCAATGAGCAGTTCTTC.

This clone was recorded once. The rearrangement joins TRBV11-2 to TRBJ1-5; no clear D gene. This CDR3 comprises 14 residues. The V gene's germline CDR1 is SGHAT and CDR2 FQNNGV. Trimming removed 2 bases from V and 0 bases from J, with 5 bases in between. The CDR3 DNA reads as TGTGCCAGCAGCTTACAAGCTAGCAATCAGCCCCAGCATTTT. This encodes CASSLQASNQPQHF. Variable domain in full (rest from reference TRBV11-2 and TRBJ1-5): EAGVAQSPRYKIIEKRQSVAFWCNPISGHATLYWYQQILGQGPKLLIQFQNNGVVDDSQLPKDRFSAERLKGVDSTLKIQPAKLEDSAVYLCASSLQASNQPQHFGDGTRLSIL.

The chain is built from TRBV5-1 and TRBJ2-1; tentatively, D is TRBD2 (7 bases). The V end was cut by 1 base, the J end by 8 bases, with 13 bases between. CDR3 length: 14 amino acids. CDR1 and CDR2 (germline): SGHRS, YFSETQ. The CDR3 DNA reads TGCGCCAGCAGCTTGTGGGGGGGCAACGATGAGCAGTTCTTC. The encoded protein is CASSLWGGNDEQFF.